This passage covers 14 T cell receptor beta chains from one sample sequenced in a study of CD8+CD57+ T cells in acquired aplastic anemia. According to the study, genomic DNA was the template for TCR beta VDJ and CDR3 profiling. TCRdb passed the reads through MiXCR, listing each CDR3 protein once. The sample lists 210,000 or so distinct CDR3 sequences, approximately 51% occurring once. Sequencing involved patients with CD8+CD57+ cell expansion previously shown by flow cytometry. The sequenced sample consisted of sorted CD4+, CD8+, or CD8+CD57+ T cells (not recorded which) from PBMCs. The receptors come from a human donor with aplastic anemia.

In its sample, this clonotype was seen many times. The rearrangement joins TRBV5-4 to TRBJ1-2; 8 nucleotides line up with TRBD1. J lost 4 bases, V lost 0 bases, and 5 bases had no gene match. The CDR3 has 15 residues. Per the germline V gene, CDR1 is SGHNT and CDR2 is YYREEE (reference sequence). The CDR3 spells CASSLGAGGIYGYTF. The CDR3 bases are TGTGCCAGCAGCTTGGGGGCAGGGGGCATCTATGGCTACACCTTC.

In this sample, this clonotype turned up many times. The chain combines TRBV11-3 with TRBJ2-2, with 12 bases that match TRBD1. CDR3 length equals 16 residues. V shed 5 bases, J shed 6 bases, and the junction held 7 bases outside the gene matches. Germline V gene data show CDR1 as SGHNT and CDR2 as YENEEA. The CDR3 loop is CASSPGQGAQAGELFF. CDR3 sequence (DNA): TGTGCCAGCAGCCCGGGACAGGGGGCGCAGGCCGGGGAGCTGTTTTTT.

The chain is built from TRBV24-1 and TRBJ1-1; 7 bases fit TRBD1. Per the germline V gene, CDR1 is KGHDR and CDR2 is SFDVKD. The J segment lost 4 bases and the V segment lost 9 bases, leaving 7 bases of the junction unmatched. This CDR3 region has 13 residues. This CDR3 is CATSQGFSTEAFF. The CDR3 DNA follows: TGTGCCACCTCACAGGGGTTTAGCACTGAAGCTTTCTTT.

At least ten counts were recorded for this clonotype. J is TRBJ2-5 and V is TRBV20-1; TRBD2 matches at 10 bases. Germline-derived CDR1 and CDR2 are DFQATT and SNEGSKA (reference sequence). V gave up 3 bases and J gave up 1 base; unmatched junction bases: 2. This CDR3 has 14 residues. The CDR3 protein is CSASQRGGQETQYF. The CDR3, as DNA: TGCAGTGCTAGTCAGCGGGGGGGCCAAGAGACCCAGTACTTC.

V usage is TRBV2 and J usage is TRBJ2-3; TRBD2 agrees at 8 bases. Germline CDR1 is SNHLY and CDR2 is FYNNEI. V lost 5 bases to trimming and J lost 1 base; unmatched junction nucleotides: 5. The CDR3 consists of 15 residues. DNA of the CDR3: TGTGCCAGCAGTCGAGCGGGGGCGGGCACAGATACGCAGTATTTT. Its protein product is CASSRAGAGTDTQYF.

There are a few counts of this clonotype. The chain is built from TRBV5-1 and TRBJ2-4; the D gene is possibly TRBD1 (5 bases). V was clipped by 1 base and J by 3 bases, with 14 bases between them. The CDR3 has 16 amino acids. The germline V gene has CDR1 SGHRS and CDR2 YFSETQ. CDR3 protein: CASSLSAGSDKNIQYF. The CDR3 region has the DNA TGCGCCAGCAGCTTGTCCGCAGGGTCGGACAAAAACATTCAGTACTTC.

The chain joins TRBV5-1 to TRBJ2-5, with D possibly TRBD1 on 6 matching bases. The germline CDR1 and CDR2 sequences are SGHRS and YFSETQ. V dropped 0 bases and J dropped 3 bases, with 9 bases sitting between them. This CDR3 contains 14 residues. CDR3 coding DNA: TGCGCCAGCAGCTTGGATAACAGGGAAGAGACCCAGTACTTC. As protein: CASSLDNREETQYF.

V is TRBV7-2 and J is TRBJ2-3; D is uncertain. Trimming shortened V by 5 bases and J by 2 bases, and 8 bases separated the two germline ends. From germline, CDR1 is SGHTA and CDR2 FQGNSA. The CDR3 extends over 13 amino acids. The CDR3 loop is CASSPYYTDTQYF. CDR3 DNA sequence: TGTGCCAGCAGCCCATACTACACAGATACGCAGTATTTT.

Ten or more counts support this clonotype. This rearrangement joins TRBV19 to TRBJ1-5; D gene uncertain. V lost 5 bases and J 3 bases, leaving 11 bases between the germline ends. The germline V gene has CDR1 LNHDA and CDR2 SQIVND (reference sequence). This CDR3 region has 14 residues. The CDR3 here is CASSPSAYNQPQHF. In DNA, the CDR3 is TGTGCCAGTAGTCCCTCAGCGTACAATCAGCCCCAGCATTTT. Using reference TRBV19 and TRBJ1-5 for the parts outside the CDR3, the full variable domain is DGGITQSPKYLFRKEGQNVTLSCEQNLNHDAMYWYRQDPGQGLRLIYYSQIVNDFQKGDIAEGYSVSREKKESFPLTVTSAQKNPTAFYLCASSPSAYNQPQHFGDGTRLSIL.

The rearrangement links TRBV9 to TRBJ1-6; TRBD1 matches 7 bases. This CDR3 has 15 residues. Germline V lookup: CDR1 SGDLS, CDR2 YYNGEE. J was trimmed by 4 bases and V by 6 bases; bases with no gene match: 7. The CDR3 protein is CASTHKGAYNSPLHF. CDR3 bases: TGTGCCAGCACCCACAAGGGGGCTTATAATTCACCCCTCCACTTT.

With respect to this clonotype: Being one base from a much bigger clone, this may be a read error. CDR3 loop: CASSGSPGRDSPLHF. The CDR3 DNA is TGTGCCAGCAGCGGTTCGCCAGGCCGGGATTCACCCCTCCACTTT. The chain employs TRBV5-4 and TRBJ1-6; no firm D call. Germline values: CDR1 SGHNT, CDR2 YYREEE (reference sequence). V was clipped by 4 bases and J by 8 bases, with 16 bases between them. The CDR3 is made up of 15 amino acids.

This clonotype was observed at least ten times. The chain uses TRBV3-1 and TRBJ2-1, with no clear D. Per germline, CDR1 LGHDT and CDR2 YNNKEL (reference sequence). V lost 0 bases and J lost 2, with 8 bases in between. The CDR3 loop spans 15 amino acids. The CDR3 coding sequence is TGTGCCAGCAGCCAAGAGCGGCCCACCTACAATGAGCAGTTCTTC. Translating gives CASSQERPTYNEQFF.

A single count supports this clonotype. The rearrangement joins TRBV11-2 to TRBJ1-3; TRBD1 might be the D (6 bases). Trimming cost V 2 bases and J 8 bases, with 28 bases left between them. CDR1 and CDR2 (germline): SGHAT, FQNNGV. This CDR3 contains 19 residues. The CDR3 loop reads CASSLRLTPDSEYGYTIYF. The CDR3 DNA follows: TGTGCCAGCAGCTTACGACTAACACCGGACAGCGAATATGGCTACACCATATATTTT.

A remark on this clonotype: A read error may explain this, as a much larger clone is one base away. The V and J genes are TRBV14 and TRBJ2-4; the match to TRBD1 covers 7 bases. CDR3 size: 17 residues. Germline V gives CDR1 SGHDN, CDR2 FVKESK. CDR3 protein: CATRRTGIEQAENIQYF. DNA for the CDR3: TGTGCCACCCGAAGGACAGGCATCGAACAAGCCGAAAACATTCAATACTTC.